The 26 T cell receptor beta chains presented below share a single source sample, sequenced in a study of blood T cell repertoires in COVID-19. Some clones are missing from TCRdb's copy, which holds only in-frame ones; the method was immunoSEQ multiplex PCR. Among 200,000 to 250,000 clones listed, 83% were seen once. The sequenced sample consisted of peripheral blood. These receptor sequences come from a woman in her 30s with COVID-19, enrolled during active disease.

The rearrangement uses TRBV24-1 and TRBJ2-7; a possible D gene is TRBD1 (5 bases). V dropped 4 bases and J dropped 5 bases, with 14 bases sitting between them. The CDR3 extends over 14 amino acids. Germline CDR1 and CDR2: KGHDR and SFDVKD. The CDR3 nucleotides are TGTGCCACCAGTGACCCCAGGGTTTCCAACGAGCAGTACTTC. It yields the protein CATSDPRVSNEQYF.

The CDR3 sequence is CASSYIRDEQFF. In DNA form, the CDR3 reads TGTGCCAGCAGTTACATACGGGATGAGCAGTTCTTC. The gene calls are TRBV7-9 and TRBJ2-1; D is uncertain. This CDR3 spans 12 amino acids. Germline lookup yields CDR1 SEHNR and CDR2 FQNEAQ (reference sequence). V was shortened by 6 bases and J by 8 bases, with 11 bases between the two germline ends.

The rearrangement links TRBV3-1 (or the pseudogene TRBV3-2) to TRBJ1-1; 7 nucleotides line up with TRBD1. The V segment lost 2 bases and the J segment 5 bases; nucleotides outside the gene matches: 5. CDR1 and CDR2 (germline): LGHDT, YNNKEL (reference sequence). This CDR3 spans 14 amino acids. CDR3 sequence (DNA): TGTGCCAGCAGCCAACGACAGGGAGGTACTGAAGCTTTCTTT. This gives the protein CASSQRQGGTEAFF.

CDR3: CASSFGRNNEQFF. CDR3 nucleotides: TGCGCCAGCAGCTTTGGCAGGAACAATGAGCAGTTCTTC. V is TRBV5-1 and J is TRBJ2-1; the D is unclear. Trimming removed 2 bases at V and 5 bases at J, with 8 bases between. Germline CDR1 SGHRS, CDR2 YFSETQ. The CDR3 runs 13 residues.

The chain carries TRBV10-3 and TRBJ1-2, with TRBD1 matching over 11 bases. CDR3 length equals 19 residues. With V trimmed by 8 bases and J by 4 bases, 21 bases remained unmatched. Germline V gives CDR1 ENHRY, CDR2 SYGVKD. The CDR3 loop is CAISRLERGQGGVSYGYTF. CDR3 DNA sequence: TGTGCCATCTCCAGACTCGAAAGGGGACAGGGGGGCGTAAGCTATGGCTACACCTTC.

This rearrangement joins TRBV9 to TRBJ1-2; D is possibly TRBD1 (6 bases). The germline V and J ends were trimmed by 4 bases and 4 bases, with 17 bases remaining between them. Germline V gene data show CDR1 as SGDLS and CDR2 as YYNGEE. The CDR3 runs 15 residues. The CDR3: CASSPRGGTVYGYTF. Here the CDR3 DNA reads TGTGCCAGCAGCCCGCGGGGGGGCACCGTCTATGGCTACACCTTC.

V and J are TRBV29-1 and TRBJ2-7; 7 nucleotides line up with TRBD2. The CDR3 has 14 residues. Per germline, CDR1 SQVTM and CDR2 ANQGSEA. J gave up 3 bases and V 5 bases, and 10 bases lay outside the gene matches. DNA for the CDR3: TGCAGCGTTCTCCTTGGACTAGGTCTCTACGAGCAGTACTTC. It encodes CSVLLGLGLYEQYF.

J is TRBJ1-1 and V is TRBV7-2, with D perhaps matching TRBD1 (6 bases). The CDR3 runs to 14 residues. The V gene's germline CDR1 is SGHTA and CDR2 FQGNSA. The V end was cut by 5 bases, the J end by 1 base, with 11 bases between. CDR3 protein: CASSLQGTNTEAFF. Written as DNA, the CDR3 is TGTGCCAGCAGCCTTCAGGGGACGAACACTGAAGCTTTCTTT.

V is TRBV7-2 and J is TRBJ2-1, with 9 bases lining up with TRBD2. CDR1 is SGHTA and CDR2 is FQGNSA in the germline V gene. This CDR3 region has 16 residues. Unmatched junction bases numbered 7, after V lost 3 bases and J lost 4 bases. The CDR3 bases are TGTGCCAGCAGCTTGGGTGGTAGCGGGGGTTACAATGAGCAGTTCTTC. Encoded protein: CASSLGGSGGYNEQFF.

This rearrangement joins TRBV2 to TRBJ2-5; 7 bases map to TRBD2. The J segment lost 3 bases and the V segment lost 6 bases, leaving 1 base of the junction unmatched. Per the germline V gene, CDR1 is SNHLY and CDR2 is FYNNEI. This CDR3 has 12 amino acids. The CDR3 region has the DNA TGTGCCAGCAGCCTAGCGGAAGAGACCCAGTACTTC. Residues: CASSLAEETQYF.

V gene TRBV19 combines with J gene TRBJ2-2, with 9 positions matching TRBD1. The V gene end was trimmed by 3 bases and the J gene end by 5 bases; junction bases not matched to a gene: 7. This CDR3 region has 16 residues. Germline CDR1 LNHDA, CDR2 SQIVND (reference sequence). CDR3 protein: CASSMLGTGLTGELFF. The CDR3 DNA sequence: TGTGCCAGTAGTATGTTGGGGACAGGGTTAACCGGGGAGCTGTTTTTT. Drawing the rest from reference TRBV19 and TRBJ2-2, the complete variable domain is DGGITQSPKYLFRKEGQNVTLSCEQNLNHDAMYWYRQDPGQGLRLIYYSQIVNDFQKGDIAEGYSVSREKKESFPLTVTSAQKNPTAFYLCASSMLGTGLTGELFFGEGSRLTVL.

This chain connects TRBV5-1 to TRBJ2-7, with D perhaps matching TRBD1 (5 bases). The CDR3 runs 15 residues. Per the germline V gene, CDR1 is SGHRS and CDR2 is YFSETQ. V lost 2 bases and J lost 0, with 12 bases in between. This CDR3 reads CASSFKGPSSYEQYF. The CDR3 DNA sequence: TGCGCCAGCAGCTTCAAGGGGCCCAGCTCCTACGAGCAGTACTTC.

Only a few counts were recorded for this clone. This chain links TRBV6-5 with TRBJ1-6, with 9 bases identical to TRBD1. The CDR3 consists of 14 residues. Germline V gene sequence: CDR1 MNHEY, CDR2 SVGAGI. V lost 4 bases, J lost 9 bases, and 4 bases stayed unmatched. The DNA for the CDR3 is TGTGCCAGCAGTTCGGGACAGGGAGGTTCACCCCTCCACTTT. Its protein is CASSSGQGGSPLHF.

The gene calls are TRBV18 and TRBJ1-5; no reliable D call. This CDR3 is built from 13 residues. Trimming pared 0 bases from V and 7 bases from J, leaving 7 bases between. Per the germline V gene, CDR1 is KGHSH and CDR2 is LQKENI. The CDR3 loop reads CASSPPGGQPQHF. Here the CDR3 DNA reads TGTGCCAGCTCACCACCGGGAGGACAGCCCCAGCATTTT.

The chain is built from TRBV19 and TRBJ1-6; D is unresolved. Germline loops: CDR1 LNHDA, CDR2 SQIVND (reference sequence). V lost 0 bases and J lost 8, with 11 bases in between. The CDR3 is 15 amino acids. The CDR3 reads CASSIEGGTDSPLHF. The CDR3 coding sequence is TGTGCCAGTAGTATAGAAGGAGGAACAGATTCACCCCTCCACTTT.

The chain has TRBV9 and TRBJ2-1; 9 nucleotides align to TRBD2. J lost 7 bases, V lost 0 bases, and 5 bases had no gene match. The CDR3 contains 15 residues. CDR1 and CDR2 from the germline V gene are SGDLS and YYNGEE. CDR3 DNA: TGTGCCAGCAGCGTAGTAGCGGGAGTTAATAATGAGCAGTTCTTC. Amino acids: CASSVVAGVNNEQFF.

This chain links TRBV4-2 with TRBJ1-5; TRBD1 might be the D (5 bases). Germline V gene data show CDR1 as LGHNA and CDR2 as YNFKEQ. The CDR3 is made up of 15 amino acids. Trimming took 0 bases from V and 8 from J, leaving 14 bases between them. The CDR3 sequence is CASSQDLRTSEPQHF. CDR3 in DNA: TGTGCCAGCAGCCAAGACTTGAGGACAAGTGAGCCCCAGCATTTT.

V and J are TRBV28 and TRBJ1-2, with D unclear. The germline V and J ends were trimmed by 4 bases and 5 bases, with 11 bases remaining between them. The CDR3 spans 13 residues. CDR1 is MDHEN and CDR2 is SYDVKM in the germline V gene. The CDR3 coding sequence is TGTGCCAGCAGTTCCCTAGGCCTTTATGGCTACACCTTC. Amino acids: CASSSLGLYGYTF.

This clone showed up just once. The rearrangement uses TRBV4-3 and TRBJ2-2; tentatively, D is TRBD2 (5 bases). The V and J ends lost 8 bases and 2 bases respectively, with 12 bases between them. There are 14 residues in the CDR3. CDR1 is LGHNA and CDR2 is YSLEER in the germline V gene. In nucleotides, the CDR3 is TGCGCCAGCGGGTCCGGGGTTAACACCGGGGAGCTGTTTTTT. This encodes CASGSGVNTGELFF.

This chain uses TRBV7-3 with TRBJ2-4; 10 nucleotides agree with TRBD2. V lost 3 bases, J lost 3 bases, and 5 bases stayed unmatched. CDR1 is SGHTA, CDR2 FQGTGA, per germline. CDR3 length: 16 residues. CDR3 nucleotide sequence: TGTGCCAGCAGCTTCAGCGGGGGGGCCGGCAAAAACATTCAGTACTTC. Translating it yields CASSFSGGAGKNIQYF. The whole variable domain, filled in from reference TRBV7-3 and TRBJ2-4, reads GAGVSQTPSNKVTEKGKYVELRCDPISGHTALYWYRQSLGQGPEFLIYFQGTGAADDSGLPNDRFFAVRPEGSVSTLKIQRTERGDSAVYLCASSFSGGAGKNIQYFGAGTRLSVL.

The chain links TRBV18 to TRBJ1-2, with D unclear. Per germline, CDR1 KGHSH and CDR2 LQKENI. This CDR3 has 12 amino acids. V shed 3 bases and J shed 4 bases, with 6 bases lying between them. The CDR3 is CASSPDTYGYTF. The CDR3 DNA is TGTGCCAGCTCACCCGACACCTATGGCTACACCTTC.

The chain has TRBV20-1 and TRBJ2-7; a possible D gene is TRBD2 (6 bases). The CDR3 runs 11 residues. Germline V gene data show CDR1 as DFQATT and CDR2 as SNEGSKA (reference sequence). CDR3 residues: CAGRVTYEQYF. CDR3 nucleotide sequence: TGCGCGGGACGGGTGACCTACGAGCAGTACTTC.

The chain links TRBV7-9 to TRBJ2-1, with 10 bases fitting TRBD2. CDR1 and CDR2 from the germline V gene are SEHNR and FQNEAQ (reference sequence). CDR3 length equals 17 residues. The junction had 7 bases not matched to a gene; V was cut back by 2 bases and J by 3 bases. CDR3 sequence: CASSLPLAGESYNEQFF. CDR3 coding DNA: TGTGCCAGCAGCTTACCCCTAGCGGGGGAGAGCTACAATGAGCAGTTCTTC.

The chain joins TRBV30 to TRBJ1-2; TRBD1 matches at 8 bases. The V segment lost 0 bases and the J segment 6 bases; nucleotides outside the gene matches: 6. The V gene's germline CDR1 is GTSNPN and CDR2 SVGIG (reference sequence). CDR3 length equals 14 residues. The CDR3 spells CAWSVPPGGHGYTF. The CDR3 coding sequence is TGTGCCTGGAGTGTACCTCCAGGGGGCCATGGCTACACCTTC.

The CDR3 sequence: CASSFGQGPNVLTF. The DNA of the CDR3 is TGTGCCAGCAGCTTCGGACAGGGTCCCAACGTCCTGACTTTC. This chain uses TRBV7-2 with TRBJ2-6, with 8 bases lining up with TRBD1. This CDR3 has 14 residues. CDR1 SGHTA and CDR2 FQGNSA come from the germline V gene. Trimming cost V 3 bases and J 8 bases; bases outside gene matches: 3.

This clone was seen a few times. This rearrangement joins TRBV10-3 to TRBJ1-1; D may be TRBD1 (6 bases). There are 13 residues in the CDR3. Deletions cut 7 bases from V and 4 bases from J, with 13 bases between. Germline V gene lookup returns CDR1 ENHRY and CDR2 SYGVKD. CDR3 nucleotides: TGTGCCATCATGGGCACAGGGCTCACTGAAGCTTTCTTT. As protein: CAIMGTGLTEAFF.